What follows describes a single TCR beta chain. The antigen is not known. Germline values: CDR1 SEHNR, CDR2 FQNEAQ (reference sequence). The CDR3 runs 12 residues. Trimming cost V 1 base and J 11 bases, with 11 bases left between them. The data derive from a study of cytomegalovirus exposure and HLA in healthy donors. Study results and limitations: The study flagged about 150 TCR beta chains as cytomegalovirus-associated.

The study ran its PCR with 60 Vbeta and 13 Jbeta primers. The table came from immunoSEQ multiplex PCR; TCRdb's copy has only in-frame clones and leaves some out. Here the sample spans under 150,000 clones, roughly 82% being singletons. Specimen: PBMCs. The V gene is TRBV7-9, the J gene TRBJ1-1, with a weak D call TRBD1 (5 bases). This receptor was identified in a male donor in good health and CMV-seronegative. The CDR3 spells CASSLGGRAAFF. CDR3 DNA: TGTGCCAGCAGCTTAGGGGGCAGGGCGGCTTTCTTT.